This T cell receptor beta chain appears in the sequencing data of a study of blood T cell repertoires in COVID-19. About the research overall: Specimens from acute and convalescent COVID-19 originated in the United States, Italy and Spain. From T cells, B-cell-depleted T cells, or PBMCs came the material, which was cDNA or gDNA.

Germline V gene lookup returns CDR1 MRHNA and CDR2 SNTAGT. V lost 1 base and J 3 bases, leaving 11 bases between the germline ends. The CDR3 is made up of 15 amino acids. TCRdb's copy holds only in-frame clones and misses some; the assay was immunoSEQ multiplex PCR. This sample carries 150,000 or so clones, roughly 83% of them seen once, and the ten largest clones take roughly 14%. Material: peripheral blood. This clonotype was sampled from a man aged 18 to 35 with active or convalescent COVID-19. J is TRBJ2-3 and V is TRBV6-4; D remains unclear. CDR3 amino acids: CASSDWASSTDTQYF. In nucleotides, the CDR3 is TGTGCCAGCAGTGACTGGGCCTCATCGACAGATACGCAGTATTTT.